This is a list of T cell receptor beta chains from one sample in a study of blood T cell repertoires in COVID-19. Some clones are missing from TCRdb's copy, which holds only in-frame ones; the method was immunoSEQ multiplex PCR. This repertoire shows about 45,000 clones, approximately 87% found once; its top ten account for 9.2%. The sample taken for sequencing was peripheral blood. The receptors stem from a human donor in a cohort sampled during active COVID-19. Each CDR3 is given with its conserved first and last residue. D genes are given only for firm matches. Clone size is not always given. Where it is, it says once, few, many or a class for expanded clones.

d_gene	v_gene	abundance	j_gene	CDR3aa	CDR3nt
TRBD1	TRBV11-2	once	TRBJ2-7	CASSSTGGDSYEQYF	TGTGCCAGCAGCTCGACAGGGGGTGATTCCTACGAGCAGTACTTC
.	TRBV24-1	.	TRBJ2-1	CATSTDLYNEQFF	TGTGCCACCAGTACAGATCTTTACAATGAGCAGTTCTTC
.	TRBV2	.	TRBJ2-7	CASSLGGGSYEQYF	TGTGCCAGCTCTCTGGGAGGGGGCTCCTACGAGCAGTACTTC
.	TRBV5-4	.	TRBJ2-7	CASSQTRDYEQYF	TGTGCCAGCAGCCAGACTAGGGACTACGAGCAGTACTTC
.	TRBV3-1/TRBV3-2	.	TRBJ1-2	CASSQDRGGGGYTF	TGTGCCAGCAGCCAAGACCGCGGGGGGGGTGGCTACACCTTC
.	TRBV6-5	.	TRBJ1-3	CASSYSTGNTIYF	TGTGCCAGCAGTTACTCGACAGGAAACACCATATATTTT
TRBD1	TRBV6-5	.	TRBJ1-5	CASSYDRGNQPQHF	TGTGCCAGCAGTTATGACAGGGGTAATCAGCCCCAGCATTTT
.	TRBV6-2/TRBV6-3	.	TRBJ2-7	CASSPGGDFYEQYF	TGTGCCAGCAGTCCAGGAGGGGACTTCTACGAGCAGTACTTC
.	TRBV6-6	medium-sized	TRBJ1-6	CASTGSSYNSPLHF	TGTGCCAGTACAGGGAGCTCCTATAATTCACCCCTCCACTTT
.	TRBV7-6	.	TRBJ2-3	CASSLAERSPLTDTQYF	TGTGCCAGCAGCTTAGCGGAGAGATCCCCTCTCACAGATACGCAGTATTTT
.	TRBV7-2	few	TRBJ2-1	CASSLELPYEQFF	TGTGCCAGCAGCTTAGAGCTCCCCTACGAGCAGTTCTTC
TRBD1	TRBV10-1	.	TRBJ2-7	CASSNAGGEQYF	TGCGCCAGCAGCAATGCAGGGGGCGAGCAGTACTTC
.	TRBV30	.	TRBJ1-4	CALEVYANEKLFF	TGTGCCTTGGAGGTATACGCTAATGAAAAACTGTTTTTT
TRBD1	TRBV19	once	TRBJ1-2	CASTIGVGTAPGIYGYTF	TGTGCCAGTACCATTGGGGTAGGGACAGCTCCCGGAATCTATGGCTACACCTTC
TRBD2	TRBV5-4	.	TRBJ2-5	CASSFRLAGGQETQYF	TGTGCCAGCAGCTTCAGACTAGCGGGGGGTCAAGAGACCCAGTACTTC
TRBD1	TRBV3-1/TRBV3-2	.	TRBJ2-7	CASSRGQGALGEQYF	TGTGCCAGCAGCCGAGGACAGGGGGCGCTGGGCGAGCAGTACTTC
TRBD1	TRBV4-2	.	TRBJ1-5	CASSQDILNRGGDQPQHF	TGTGCCAGCAGCCAAGATATCTTGAACAGGGGAGGCGATCAGCCCCAGCATTTT
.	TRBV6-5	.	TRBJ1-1	CASLIGTFTEAFF	TGTGCCAGTCTGATAGGGACTTTCACTGAAGCTTTCTTT
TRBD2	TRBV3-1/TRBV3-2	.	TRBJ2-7	CASSQDRGREHQYF	TGTGCCAGCAGCCAAGATCGGGGGAGGGAACATCAGTACTTC
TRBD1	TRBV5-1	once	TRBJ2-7	CASSLGQVYEQYF	TGCGCCAGCAGCCTAGGACAGGTTTACGAGCAGTACTTC
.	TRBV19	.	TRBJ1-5	CASNRRTGFHQPQHF	TGTGCCAGTAACCGCCGAACAGGGTTCCATCAGCCCCAGCATTTT
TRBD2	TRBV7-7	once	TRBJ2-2	CASRFDFQPGRTDTLNTGELFF	TGTGCTAGCAGGTTTGACTTTCAACCCGGGAGGACGGATACCCTGAACACCGGGGAGCTGTTTTTT
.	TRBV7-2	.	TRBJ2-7	CASSLDRGSSYEQYF	TGTGCCAGCAGCTTAGATCGGGGGAGCTCCTACGAGCAGTACTTC
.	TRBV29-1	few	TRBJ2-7	CSVLIGATYEQYF	TGCAGCGTCCTTATAGGGGCAACCTACGAGCAGTACTTC
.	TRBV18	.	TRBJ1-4	CASSPPRQIRLFF	TGTGCCAGCTCACCCCCACGACAGATCAGACTGTTTTTT
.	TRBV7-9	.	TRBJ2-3	CASSSGLSTDTQYF	TGTGCCAGCAGCTCGGGACTTAGCACAGATACGCAGTATTTT
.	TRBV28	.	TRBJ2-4	CASSEIHVRSEAQYF	TGTGCCAGCAGCGAGATCCATGTACGGAGTGAAGCTCAGTACTTC
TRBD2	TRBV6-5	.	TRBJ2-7	CASTLGLENEQYF	TGTGCCAGCACCCTGGGACTAGAGAACGAGCAGTACTTC
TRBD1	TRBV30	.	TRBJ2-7	CALDRGVREQYF	TGTGCCCTGGACAGGGGGGTTCGCGAGCAGTACTTC
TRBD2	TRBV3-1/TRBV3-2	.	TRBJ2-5	CASSQVAGGPWAETQYF	TGTGCCAGCAGCCAAGTAGCGGGGGGGCCTTGGGCAGAGACCCAGTACTTC
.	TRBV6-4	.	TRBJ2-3	CASSSRGSGGITTDTQYF	TGTGCCAGCAGTTCCCGCGGCTCAGGGGGGATAACCACAGATACGCAGTATTTT
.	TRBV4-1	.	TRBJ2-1	CASSTTDRSYNEQFF	TGCGCCAGCAGCACTACAGACAGATCCTACAATGAGCAGTTCTTC
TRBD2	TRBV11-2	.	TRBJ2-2	CASRVTSGEPRELFF	TGTGCCAGCAGGGTGACTAGCGGGGAACCGCGGGAGCTGTTTTTT
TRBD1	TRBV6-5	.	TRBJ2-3	CASSWGQGATDTQYF	TGTGCCAGCAGTTGGGGACAGGGGGCAACAGATACGCAGTATTTT
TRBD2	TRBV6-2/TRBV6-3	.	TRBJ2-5	CASSPLGREETQYF	TGTGCCAGCAGTCCCCTCGGGAGGGAGGAGACCCAGTACTTC
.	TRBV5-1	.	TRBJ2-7	CASSLSRDYEQYF	TGCGCCAGCAGCTTGAGCAGGGACTACGAGCAGTACTTC
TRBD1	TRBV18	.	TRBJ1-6	CASSPQGQGSPLHF	TGTGCCAGCTCACCGCAGGGACAGGGTTCACCCCTCCACTTT
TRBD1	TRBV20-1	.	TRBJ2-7	CSARDGDRCYF	TGCAGTGCTAGAGATGGGGACAGATGTTACTTC
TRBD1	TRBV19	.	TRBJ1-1	CASSISGGLNTEAFF	TGTGCCAGTAGTATTTCAGGGGGGTTGAACACTGAAGCTTTCTTT
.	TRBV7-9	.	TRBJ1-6	CASSLGAGFYNSPLHF	TGTGCCAGCAGCTTAGGGGCAGGGTTTTATAATTCACCCCTCCACTTT
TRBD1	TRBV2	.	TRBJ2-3	CASSADRGSDTQYF	TGTGCCAGCAGTGCCGACAGGGGGTCTGATACGCAGTATTTT
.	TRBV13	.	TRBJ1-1	CASSLGHNTEAFF	TGTGCCAGCAGCTTAGGACATAACACTGAAGCTTTCTTT
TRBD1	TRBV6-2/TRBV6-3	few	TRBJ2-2	CASSYSGTGDTGELFF	TGTGCCAGCAGTTACTCCGGGACAGGGGACACCGGGGAGCTGTTTTTT
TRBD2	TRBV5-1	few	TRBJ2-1	CASSRGGKDEQFF	TGCGCCAGCAGCCGGGGGGGAAAAGATGAGCAGTTCTTC
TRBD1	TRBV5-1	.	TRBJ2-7	CASSQQGPSYEQYF	TGCGCCAGCAGCCAACAGGGGCCTTCCTACGAGCAGTACTTC
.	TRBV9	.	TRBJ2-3	CASSPIDQQRDTQYF	TGTGCCAGCAGCCCTATTGACCAACAGAGAGATACGCAGTATTTT
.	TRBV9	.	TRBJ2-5	CASSVAGETQYF	TGTGCCAGCAGCGTAGCGGGGGAGACCCAGTACTTC
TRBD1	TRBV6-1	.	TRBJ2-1	CASSETGDSYNEQFF	TGTGCCAGCAGTGAGACAGGGGACTCCTACAATGAGCAGTTCTTC